The 7 T cell receptor beta chains below come from one sample, sequenced in a study of CD8 T cells in Susac syndrome. Reverse transcription of roughly 0.45 to 1 ug RNA was performed with random hexamers. TCRdb reanalysed the immunoSEQ multiplex PCR reads using MiXCR and keeps one entry per CDR3 protein. The sample includes around 230,000 distinct CDR3 sequences, about 95% of them seen just once. The specimen sequenced was CD4+ T cells from PBMCs. The source is a human donor with multiple sclerosis.

The chain is built from TRBV20-1 and TRBJ2-3; possible D gene TRBD1, 5 bases. Germline values: CDR1 DFQATT, CDR2 SNEGSKA (reference sequence). The V end lost 5 bases, the J end lost 0 bases, and 9 bases lay between the germline ends. This CDR3 region has 13 residues. DNA of the CDR3: TGCAGTGCTCCTAGACAGAGCACAGATACGCAGTATTTT. It specifies CSAPRQSTDTQYF.

In DNA, the CDR3 is TGTGCCAGCAGCCAACAGGTTCCGCCGAATGAGCAGTTCTTC. Amino acids: CASSQQVPPNEQFF. The chain is built from TRBV3-1 and TRBJ2-1; no clear D. The CDR3 is 14 residues long. V lost 2 bases to trimming and J lost 7 bases, with 12 bases between them. Germline CDR1 and CDR2: LGHDT and YNNKEL (reference sequence).

The gene calls are TRBV2 and TRBJ2-1, with TRBD2 matching 13 bases. V gave up 7 bases and J gave up 5 bases; unmatched junction bases: 11. The CDR3 extends over 17 amino acids. From germline, CDR1 is SNHLY and CDR2 FYNNEI. The CDR3, as DNA: TGTGCCAGCATCAGACTAGCGGGAGGCTACCCAGACAATGAGCAGTTCTTC. Protein: CASIRLAGGYPDNEQFF.

This rearrangement joins TRBV29-1 to TRBJ2-3; 9 nucleotides match TRBD2. V trimming: 6 bases; J trimming: 2 bases; junction bases outside the gene matches: 12. Germline CDR1 is SQVTM and CDR2 is ANQGSEA. The CDR3 runs to 16 residues. CDR3 protein: CSVARWASGTTDTQYF. Written as DNA, the CDR3 is TGCAGCGTCGCTCGGTGGGCTAGCGGGACCACAGATACGCAGTATTTT.

The chain couples TRBV14 to TRBJ2-3; 12 bases fit TRBD2. This CDR3 contains 16 residues. The V and J ends lost 5 bases and 2 bases, in that order; junction bases with no gene match: 5. Germline V gene sequence: CDR1 SGHDN, CDR2 FVKESK. The CDR3 DNA sequence: TGTGCCAGCAGCTACGGACTAGCGGGATTCACAGATACGCAGTATTTT. Amino acids: CASSYGLAGFTDTQYF. Full variable domain (rest looked up from reference TRBV14 and TRBJ2-3): EAGVTQFPSHSVIEKGQTVTLRCDPISGHDNLYWYRRVMGKEIKFLLHFVKESKQDESGMPNNRFLAERTGGTYSTLKVQPAELEDSGVYFCASSYGLAGFTDTQYFGPGTRLTVL.

This chain connects TRBV3-1 to TRBJ2-3; no reliable D call. Germline CDR1 LGHDT, CDR2 YNNKEL (reference sequence). The CDR3 length is 15 residues. V lost 0 bases, J lost 0 bases, and 7 bases lay in between. CDR3 protein: CASSQDLTSTDTQYF. CDR3 coding DNA: TGTGCCAGCAGCCAAGACCTGACTAGCACAGATACGCAGTATTTT.

The chain is built from TRBV29-1 and TRBJ2-5, with D perhaps matching TRBD2 (6 bases). The V gene's germline CDR1 is SQVTM and CDR2 ANQGSEA. CDR3 length equals 12 residues. Trimming left V 4 bases short and J 3 bases short, with 9 bases between. The chain's CDR3 is CSVGGDEETQYF. DNA for the CDR3: TGCAGCGTTGGGGGGGATGAAGAGACCCAGTACTTC.